Shown below are 19 T cell receptor beta chains from a single sample sequenced in a study of shared T cell receptors in the human thymus. Assay used: immunoSEQ multiplex PCR; TCRdb lists only in-frame clones, some missing. The sample carries hundreds of thousands of clones, 95% recorded once. Sequencing was performed on thymocytes. Every receptor here comes from a human donor.

This sequence joins TRBV9 and TRBJ2-5, with a tentative D call TRBD2 (5 bases). V gave up 0 bases and J gave up 5 bases, with 11 bases separating them. Germline assignment: CDR1 SGDLS and CDR2 YYNGEE. The length of the CDR3 is 14 residues. The CDR3 loop reads CASSVAKGVETQYF. CDR3 DNA: TGTGCCAGCAGCGTAGCTAAGGGAGTCGAGACCCAGTACTTC.

V gene TRBV19 combines with J gene TRBJ2-7, with D tentatively TRBD1 or TRBD2 (5 bases each). The CDR3 contains 14 residues. Deletions cut 3 bases from V and 2 bases from J, with 11 bases between. The germline gives CDR1 LNHDA, CDR2 SQIVND (reference sequence). CDR3: CASSIRDGPYEQYF. As DNA, the CDR3 is TGTGCCAGTAGTATCCGGGACGGCCCCTACGAGCAGTACTTC.

The chain links TRBV11-1 to TRBJ1-2; D might be TRBD1 (6 bases). Germline assignment: CDR1 SGHAT and CDR2 FQDESV (reference sequence). The CDR3 is 12 residues long. V gave up 6 bases and J gave up 7 bases, with 12 bases separating them. The CDR3 here is CASRGRGIGYTF. CDR3 DNA sequence: TGTGCCAGCAGGGGCAGGGGAATTGGCTACACCTTC.

The rearrangement joins TRBV9 to TRBJ2-3; 9 bases are a match to TRBD2. CDR3 length equals 19 residues. Germline CDR1 and CDR2: SGDLS and YYNGEE. The V segment lost 0 bases and the J segment 1 base; nucleotides outside the gene matches: 12. This CDR3 reads CASSVVSSGSGVGTDTQYF. The CDR3 DNA is TGTGCCAGCAGCGTAGTTAGTAGCGGGAGCGGCGTTGGCACAGATACGCAGTATTTT.

The chain is built from TRBV29-1 and TRBJ2-3; the D gene is possibly TRBD2 (6 bases). The CDR3 consists of 19 residues. The V and J ends lost 0 bases and 1 base respectively, with 23 bases between them. The germline gives CDR1 SQVTM, CDR2 ANQGSEA. CDR3 in amino acids: CSVEDPPPSGSGGTDTQYF. The CDR3 region has the DNA TGCAGCGTTGAAGATCCCCCTCCTTCTGGGTCGGGGGGCACAGATACGCAGTATTTT.

The chain links TRBV7-6 to TRBJ2-7, with 8 bases matching TRBD1. Germline V gives CDR1 SGHVS, CDR2 FNYEAQ. J was trimmed by 3 bases and V by 5 bases; bases with no gene match: 6. The CDR3 length is 14 residues. The CDR3 coding sequence is TGTGCCAGCAGCAAGGACAGGGATCGCTACGAGCAGTACTTC. It codes for CASSKDRDRYEQYF.

With regard to this clone: A junction boundary mismatches the germline segment, possibly from a read error. The chain is built from TRBV7-7 and TRBJ2-3; 14 bases line up with TRBD2. Germline V CDR1 and CDR2: SSHAT, FNYEAQ (reference sequence). The CDR3 covers 20 residues. This CDR3 reads CASSPRGLAGGFGSTDTQYF. The CDR3, as DNA: TGTGCTAGCAGCCCTCGAGGACTAGCGGGAGGTTTTGGGAGCACAGATACGCAGTATTTT.

The rearrangement links TRBV5-1 to TRBJ2-1; 7 nucleotides agree with TRBD2. V trimming: 2 bases; J trimming: 8 bases; junction bases outside the gene matches: 7. This CDR3 has 14 residues. CDR1 is SGHRS and CDR2 is YFSETQ in the germline V gene. Written as DNA, the CDR3 is TGCGCCAGCAGCTTTGGGGGGAGGGCCGATGAGCAGTTCTTC. It specifies CASSFGGRADEQFF.

In its sample, this clone was seen a few times. The chain recombines TRBV7-9 with TRBJ1-5; possible D gene TRBD1, 5 bases. Germline V gene data show CDR1 as SEHNR and CDR2 as FQNEAQ (reference sequence). This CDR3 contains 13 residues. V dropped 6 bases and J dropped 6 bases, with 12 bases sitting between them. In nucleotides, the CDR3 is TGTGCCAGCAGAAGGGGTAGGGGTCAGCCCCAGCATTTT. It codes for CASRRGRGQPQHF.

This chain's CDR3 is CASSPGHYNRSNTGELFF. CDR3 in DNA: TGCGCCAGCAGCCCCGGACACTACAATAGATCGAACACCGGGGAGCTGTTTTTT. The V and J genes are TRBV5-1 and TRBJ2-2; TRBD1 is a possible D gene (5 bases). The CDR3 runs 18 residues. Germline V gene data show CDR1 as SGHRS and CDR2 as YFSETQ. Trimming stripped 4 bases from V and 0 bases from J, with 19 bases between.

CDR3 residues: CACSRRYSDTQYF. The CDR3 nucleotides read TGTGCCTGTTCGAGACGTTATTCAGATACGCAGTATTTT. This sequence joins TRBV5-4 and TRBJ2-3, with D hard to call. V was cut by 10 bases and J by 4 bases, with 16 bases left in between. This CDR3 is built from 13 residues. In germline, CDR1 is SGHNT, CDR2 YYREEE (reference sequence).

The rearrangement uses TRBV6-4 and TRBJ2-3; 10 bases fit TRBD2. The germline V gene encodes CDR1 MRHNA and CDR2 SNTAGT. The CDR3 is made up of 15 amino acids. CDR3 region: CGGASGRGVTDTQYF. The CDR3 nucleotides read TGTGGTGGGGCTAGCGGGAGAGGGGTTACAGATACGCAGTATTTT.

This clone was found once. V gene TRBV19 combines with J gene TRBJ1-5; 12 nucleotides align to TRBD1. CDR1 is LNHDA, CDR2 SQIVND, per germline (reference sequence). J lost 4 bases, V lost 0 bases, and 7 bases had no gene match. The CDR3 totals 18 residues. The CDR3 DNA reads TGTGCCAGTAGTATAGATTCCGGGACAGGGGGCTTGAATCAGCCCCAGCATTTT. This sequence encodes CASSIDSGTGGLNQPQHF. The whole variable domain, filled in from reference TRBV19 and TRBJ1-5, reads DGGITQSPKYLFRKEGQNVTLSCEQNLNHDAMYWYRQDPGQGLRLIYYSQIVNDFQKGDIAEGYSVSREKKESFPLTVTSAQKNPTAFYLCASSIDSGTGGLNQPQHFGDGTRLSIL.

This clone appeared once. J is TRBJ1-2 and V is TRBV28; possibly TRBD1 for D (6 bases). The CDR3 length is 15 residues. CDR1 MDHEN and CDR2 SYDVKM come from the germline V gene. Trimming took off 1 base at V and 2 bases at J, with 11 bases between the two ends. The CDR3 region is CASSLFSGVNYGYTF. Written as DNA, the CDR3 is TGTGCCAGCAGTTTATTCTCAGGGGTGAACTATGGCTACACCTTC.

J is TRBJ2-6 and V is TRBV7-3, with TRBD2 matching 8 bases. This CDR3 region has 18 residues. The J segment lost 0 bases and the V segment lost 5 bases, leaving 9 bases of the junction unmatched. Germline-derived CDR1 and CDR2 are SGHTA and FQGTGA. CDR3: CASSPRGGTDSGANVLTF. The DNA for the CDR3 is TGTGCCAGCAGCCCCCGGGGGGGCACCGACTCTGGGGCCAACGTCCTGACTTTC.

The chain recombines TRBV27 with TRBJ2-1; 7 bases agree with TRBD1. Unmatched junction bases numbered 21, after V lost 7 bases and J lost 3 bases. CDR3 length: 19 residues. Germline V gene data show CDR1 as MNHEY and CDR2 as SMNVEV (reference sequence). The CDR3 spells CASTTLFVVGTEVYNEQFF. Here the CDR3 DNA reads TGTGCCAGCACCACGTTATTTGTTGTCGGGACAGAAGTCTACAATGAGCAGTTCTTC.

In this sample, this clone turned up once. V usage is TRBV7-2 and J usage is TRBJ1-1; weak D call: TRBD1 (5 bases). Germline-derived CDR1 and CDR2 are SGHTA and FQGNSA. There are 14 residues in the CDR3. The V and J ends lost 5 bases and 4 bases respectively, with 14 bases between them. Here the CDR3 DNA reads TGTGCCAGCAGCGCCATGGGGAGGGGCACTGAAGCTTTCTTT. It codes for CASSAMGRGTEAFF.

This chain uses TRBV7-6 with TRBJ2-2, with D uncertain. V dropped 4 bases and J dropped 3 bases, with 3 bases sitting between them. The CDR3 loop spans 12 amino acids. Germline V CDR1 and CDR2: SGHVS, FNYEAQ. The CDR3, as DNA: TGTGCCAGCAGCTCACACACCGGGGAGCTGTTTTTT. Translated, it gives CASSSHTGELFF.

The chain combines TRBV28 with TRBJ1-2, with D uncertain. V lost 2 bases and J 4 bases, leaving 8 bases between the germline ends. The CDR3 totals 13 residues. Per germline, CDR1 MDHEN and CDR2 SYDVKM. CDR3 bases: TGTGCCAGCAGTTTAAACTCGGCCTATGGCTACACCTTC. The encoded protein is CASSLNSAYGYTF.